This TCR beta chain was identified in a study of control samples from healthy donors and cancer patients. Only a few counts were recorded for this clone. The germline V gene encodes CDR1 SEHNR and CDR2 FQNEAQ (reference sequence). There are 18 residues in the CDR3. V was shortened by 1 base and J by 6 bases, with 23 bases between the two germline ends. Here immunoSEQ multiplex PCR was the method, and the copy in TCRdb shows in-frame clones only, minus some. The sample lists about 92,000 clones; more than 75% were seen once. Sequencing was done on a sample of blood. The TCR was taken from a woman aged 60-75 years in good health. V gene TRBV7-9 combines with J gene TRBJ2-3; no reliable D call. CDR3 DNA sequence: TGTGCCAGCAGCTTAGTAGGCAGAAGGGCGGTAAGGTCTGATACGCAGTATTTT. Translating it yields CASSLVGRRAVRSDTQYF.